This T cell receptor (beta chain) was identified during a study of T cells in Graves' hyperthyroidism and ophthalmopathy. Amplified regions were TCR beta CDR3 sequences from RNA transcripts. An initial round of RT-PCR targeting the TCR CDR3 relied on the HTBI primer set. TCRdb re-derived calls from the multiplex PCR reads in MiXCR, one entry per CDR3 protein. The sample consists of 300,000 to 400,000 distinct CDR3 sequences, about 20% of them appearing once. Study-level findings and limits: Separating ophthalmopathy from stable hyperthyroidism was achieved by a 13 V-J model.

This clonotype was picked up a small number of times. Its antigen is not identified. Hyperthyroidism was newly diagnosed in patients aged 18 to 65 (duration under 2 months). From germline, CDR1 is SGHDN and CDR2 FVKESK. CDR3 length: 16 amino acids. V shed 0 bases, J shed 5 bases, and the junction held 10 bases outside the gene matches. Sequenced sample: blood. The receptor was derived from a woman in her forties or fifties with Graves' hyperthyroidism. V is TRBV14 and J is TRBJ2-7, with 7 bases identical to TRBD1. This CDR3 reads CASSQDWGTAEDEQYF. The CDR3 coding sequence is TGTGCCAGCAGCCAAGATTGGGGGACAGCAGAGGACGAGCAGTACTTC.